The following is a T cell receptor (beta chain) sequence with its context. Its antigen is unknown. Using about 220 ng DNA, tens of thousands of T cell genomes, the sorted-subset replicate PCRs were run. Original data processing: Quality scores were absent from the junction-only immunoSEQ sequences, so filtering differed. Sequencing was performed with immunoSEQ multiplex PCR; in TCRdb, only in-frame clones are kept and a portion is missing. D and trimming were read from the DNA, whereas the V and J calls and clone size are those reported in that table. The sample shows approximately 1.5 million clones, about 98.5% of them seen only once. This entry comes from a study of shared clonotypes between healthy human individuals. Broader study findings: In this cohort, only blood was sampled, and tissue repertoires likely differ.

The sample consisted of naive CD4+ T cells sorted from blood. As for subset: CD45RA+ positively selected. This sequence was found in a man aged 25 to 45 in good health.

The CDR3 DNA reads as TGTGCCAGCAGCTTAGCACAGGGCTACAATGAGCAGTTCTTC. Amino acid sequence: CASSLAQGYNEQFF. V usage is TRBV7-2 and J usage is TRBJ2-1; D is perhaps TRBD1 (6 bases). Germline CDR1 reads SGHTA; CDR2 reads FQGNSA. The ends were cut back, 0 bases at V and 3 bases at J, with 6 bases in the middle. This CDR3 is built from 14 residues.